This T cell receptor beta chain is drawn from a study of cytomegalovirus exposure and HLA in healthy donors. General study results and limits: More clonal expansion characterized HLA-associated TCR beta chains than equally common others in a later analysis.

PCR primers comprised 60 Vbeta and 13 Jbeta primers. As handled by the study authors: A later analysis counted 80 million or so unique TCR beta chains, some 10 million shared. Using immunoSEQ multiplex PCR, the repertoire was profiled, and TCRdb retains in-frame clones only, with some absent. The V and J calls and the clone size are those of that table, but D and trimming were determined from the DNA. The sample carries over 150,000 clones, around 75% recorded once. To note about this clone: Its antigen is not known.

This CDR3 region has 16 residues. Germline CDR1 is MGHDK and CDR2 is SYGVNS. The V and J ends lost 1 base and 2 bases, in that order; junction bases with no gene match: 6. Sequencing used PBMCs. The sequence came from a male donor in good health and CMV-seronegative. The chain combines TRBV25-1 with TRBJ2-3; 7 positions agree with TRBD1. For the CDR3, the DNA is TGTGCCAGCAGTGAATGGGAAGGGGGCCCCACAGATACGCAGTATTTT. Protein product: CASSEWEGGPTDTQYF.